Following are 14 T cell receptor beta chains from one sample sequenced in a study of T cells in Graves' hyperthyroidism and ophthalmopathy (dated by TCRdb to about 2019). The protocol used for the library was multiplex PCR. Sequencing instrument: Illumina HiSeq 2000. Amplification of TCR beta CDR3 regions was carried out from RNA transcripts. A first-round RT-PCR of the TCR CDR3 used the HTBI primer set with the Qiagen OneStep RT-PCR kit. TCRdb reprocessing: public reads trimmed at Q25 with fastp, clones called with MiXCR, in-frame beta chains kept. All rows with the same CDR3 protein become a single entry with the most common DNA and genes. The sample profile shows roughly 500,000 distinct CDR3 sequences; roughly 46% of them were found once. The leading ten clones occupy 15% to 20% of the sample. Sequencing was carried out using peripheral blood or thyroid tissue (not recorded which). The receptors were gathered from an adult woman with Graves' disease, either hyperthyroidism or ophthalmopathy (not recorded which).

The chain is built from TRBV2 and TRBJ2-7; possible D gene TRBD1, 7 bases. The CDR3 has 14 residues. Trimming took off 3 bases at V and 7 bases at J, with 16 bases between the two ends. CDR1 SNHLY and CDR2 FYNNEI come from the germline V gene. The CDR3 DNA reads as TGTGCCAGCAGTGACCAGGGGGAGGCCAATGAGCAGTACTTC. As protein: CASSDQGEANEQYF. Using reference TRBV2 and TRBJ2-7 for the parts outside the CDR3, the full variable domain is EPEVTQTPSHQVTQMGQEVILRCVPISNHLYFYWYRQILGQKVEFLVSFYNNEISEKSEIFDDQFSVERPDGSNFTLKIRSTKLEDSAMYFCASSDQGEANEQYFGPGTRLTVT.

This clonotype was counted a few times. Written as DNA, the CDR3 is TGTGCCAGCAGCACTACAGGGCGGACTGAAGCTTTCTTT. Protein: CASSTTGRTEAFF. The chain has TRBV7-2 and TRBJ1-1; D possibly corresponds to TRBD1 (6 bases). The V end lost 5 bases, the J end lost 5 bases, and 12 bases lay between the germline ends. From germline, CDR1 is SGHTA and CDR2 FQGNSA. The CDR3 is 13 amino acids.

This clonotype was picked up a small number of times. The V call is TRBV7-9, the J call TRBJ2-7; D perhaps matches TRBD2 (5 bases). The germline V gene encodes CDR1 SEHNR and CDR2 FQNEAQ (reference sequence). The CDR3 has 14 residues. Trimming cost V 1 base and J 7 bases, with 14 bases left between them. The CDR3 reads CASSLERTRGEQYF. The DNA of the CDR3 is TGTGCCAGCAGCTTAGAGAGGACCAGAGGGGAGCAGTACTTC.

The chain employs TRBV7-2 and TRBJ2-2, with D unclear. V was cut by 1 base and J by 4 bases, with 7 bases left in between. In germline, CDR1 is SGHTA, CDR2 FQGNSA. The CDR3 loop spans 14 amino acids. Here the CDR3 DNA reads TGTGCCAGCAGCTTAGAGGGCACCACCGGGGAGCTGTTTTTT. Its translation is CASSLEGTTGELFF.

In this sample, this clonotype turned up a few times. The CDR3 bases are TGTGCCAGCAGGCTAGGCGGGGACTCCTACGAGCAGTACTTC. Protein sequence: CASRLGGDSYEQYF. J is TRBJ2-7 and V is TRBV10-3, with D maybe TRBD2 (6 bases). Germline V gene sequence: CDR1 ENHRY, CDR2 SYGVKD. V was clipped by 10 bases and J by 0 bases, with 16 bases between them. The CDR3 sequence is 14 residues long.

This clonotype was detected many times. This chain connects TRBV20-1 to TRBJ1-1; 7 nucleotides agree with TRBD1. V lost 6 bases to trimming and J lost 4 bases; unmatched junction nucleotides: 11. The CDR3 covers 14 residues. Germline loops: CDR1 DFQATT, CDR2 SNEGSKA (reference sequence). The CDR3 nucleotides read TGCAGTGCCCACCAGGGGGACCGGGGCACTGAAGCTTTCTTT. Translated, it gives CSAHQGDRGTEAFF.

The chain uses TRBV19 and TRBJ2-3; possible D gene TRBD2, 6 bases. This CDR3 has 14 amino acids. Germline CDR1 and CDR2: LNHDA and SQIVND (reference sequence). V was cut by 5 bases and J by 6 bases, with 15 bases left in between. CDR3 sequence reads: CASSAMTSLDTQYF. The CDR3 DNA reads TGTGCCAGTAGTGCTATGACTAGTCTGGATACGCAGTATTTT.

This clonotype was picked up a small number of times. The chain joins TRBV24-1 to TRBJ1-2; D uncertain. CDR3 length: 13 residues. Germline loops: CDR1 KGHDR, CDR2 SFDVKD. Trimming shortened V by 7 bases and J by 2 bases, and 10 bases separated the two germline ends. This CDR3 reads CATSLGQNYGYTF. In nucleotides, the CDR3 is TGTGCCACCAGCCTGGGTCAGAACTATGGCTACACCTTC.

This clonotype was recorded many times. This chain uses TRBV28 with TRBJ2-7; possibly TRBD2 for D (6 bases). The CDR3 loop spans 13 amino acids. Trimming stripped 8 bases from V and 0 bases from J, with 11 bases between. CDR1 MDHEN and CDR2 SYDVKM come from the germline V gene. The CDR3 nucleotides are TGTGCCAGCGGTCAACTAGCCTCCTACGAGCAGTACTTC. Protein sequence: CASGQLASYEQYF.

CDR3 in amino acids: CAISEEPGANVLTF. As DNA, the CDR3 is TGTGCCATCAGTGAGGAGCCCGGGGCCAACGTCCTGACTTTC. The V call is TRBV10-3, the J call TRBJ2-6, with D unresolved. CDR3 length equals 14 residues. CDR1 ENHRY and CDR2 SYGVKD come from the germline V gene. V was shortened by 2 bases and J by 4 bases, with 6 bases between the two germline ends.

At least ten counts were recorded for this clonotype. This chain uses TRBV10-1 with TRBJ1-1; tentative D call: TRBD1 (6 bases). V was trimmed by 7 bases and J by 3 bases, leaving 15 bases between them. The germline CDR1 and CDR2 sequences are WNHNN and SYGVQD (reference sequence). The CDR3 extends over 14 amino acids. Here the CDR3 reads CASTLTGEDTEAFF. CDR3 nucleotide sequence: TGCGCCAGCACCTTGACAGGAGAAGACACTGAAGCTTTCTTT.

The J gene is TRBJ2-7, the V gene TRBV4-3, with D perhaps given as TRBD1 or TRBD2 (6 bases each). Trimming pared 1 base from V and 10 bases from J, leaving 17 bases between. CDR3 size: 14 residues. Germline values: CDR1 LGHNA, CDR2 YSLEER. The CDR3 nucleotides are TGCGCCAGCAGCCAAGGTCGTGAGGGGGGCTCCCAGTACTTC. Amino acid sequence: CASSQGREGGSQYF.

V usage is TRBV18 and J usage is TRBJ2-7, with 7 positions matching TRBD2. Trimming removed 0 bases from V and 5 bases from J; junction bases left unmatched: 1. This CDR3 has 13 amino acids. Germline V gene lookup returns CDR1 KGHSH and CDR2 LQKENI. The CDR3 loop reads CASSPPGGDEQYF. CDR3 DNA sequence: TGTGCCAGCTCACCACCGGGAGGGGACGAGCAGTACTTC.

The chain has TRBV7-2 and TRBJ2-2; 9 bases are shared with TRBD1. The J segment lost 7 bases and the V segment lost 4 bases, leaving 7 bases of the junction unmatched. From germline, CDR1 is SGHTA and CDR2 FQGNSA. This CDR3 spans 15 amino acids. The CDR3 loop is CASSYERQGDGELFF. In DNA form, the CDR3 reads TGTGCCAGCAGCTACGAACGACAGGGGGACGGGGAGCTGTTTTTT.